A selection of T cell receptor beta chains follows, all from one sample in a study of beta chain features in type 1 diabetes. Some clones are missing from TCRdb's copy, which holds only in-frame ones; the method was immunoSEQ multiplex PCR. The table lists some 280,000 clones, roughly an eighth of them singletons. Sample: naive CD4+ T cells from blood. These receptor sequences come from a man between 25 and 39 years old with type 1 diabetes. Both conserved end residues are part of each CDR3. A D gene is named only where the DNA matches it firmly. The size entry is marked missing in some rows and otherwise reads once, few, many or a size class.

D gene	clone size	J gene	V gene	CDR3 DNA	CDR3 protein
TRBD1	few	TRBJ2-5	TRBV5-6	TGTGCCAGCAGCGGGATTCGAGAGACAGGGTCGGAGACCCAGTACTTC	CASSGIRETGSETQYF
.	few	TRBJ1-5	TRBV29-1	TGCAGCGTTTCGGGGAGTAGCAATCAGCCCCAGCATTTT	CSVSGSSNQPQHF
.	.	TRBJ1-1	TRBV19	TGTGCCAGTAGAGAGTCACGAGACACTGAAGCTTTCTTT	CASRESRDTEAFF
TRBD1	few	TRBJ1-2	TRBV25-1	TGTGCCAGCAGTGCATCCCGGGACAGGGACTATGGCTACACCTTC	CASSASRDRDYGYTF
.	few	TRBJ1-1	TRBV5-6	TGTGCCAGCAGCCAGCGACAGGAAGGGTACACTGAAGCTTTCTTT	CASSQRQEGYTEAFF
.	few	TRBJ2-6	TRBV28	TGTGCCAGCAGACAACAGGGAACCGGGGCCAACGTCCTGACTTTC	CASRQQGTGANVLTF
TRBD1	few	TRBJ1-2	TRBV4-3	TGCGCCAGCAGCCTCACAAGCGGGACAGGGCTAGACTATGGCTACACCTTC	CASSLTSGTGLDYGYTF
.	.	TRBJ2-5	TRBV5-4	TGTGCCAGCGCCATTCTCGCGGGGGAGACCCAGTACTTC	CASAILAGETQYF
TRBD1	few	TRBJ1-2	TRBV30	TGTGCCTGGAGTGAGACAGGGGTCGGCTACACCTTC	CAWSETGVGYTF
TRBD1	.	TRBJ1-1	TRBV7-9	TGTGCCAGCAGCGGACCTGACAGGGGACGGCCTGAAGCTTTCTTT	CASSGPDRGRPEAFF
.	few	TRBJ2-7	TRBV7-9	TGTGCCAGCAGCTTGGTTTTATCGGGCTACGAGCAGTACTTC	CASSLVLSGYEQYF
TRBD1	once	TRBJ2-5	TRBV5-1	TGCGCCAGCAGCTTGATGAACAGGGGAGTGAGGTACCAAGAGACCCAGTACTTC	CASSLMNRGVRYQETQYF
TRBD1	few	TRBJ2-7	TRBV2	TGTGCCAGCAGCCCGATAAACAGGGGCGGGTACGAGCAGTACTTC	CASSPINRGGYEQYF
.	.	TRBJ1-1	TRBV19	TGTGCCAGTAGAAATACAGCTTTGAACACTGAAGCTTTCTTT	CASRNTALNTEAFF
TRBD2	few	TRBJ2-1	TRBV10-2	TGCGCCAGCAGTGAAACTAGCGGGAGTCGGGGTGAGCAGTTCTTC	CASSETSGSRGEQFF
TRBD1	.	TRBJ1-4	TRBV4-2	TGTGCCAGCAGCCAAGCGGACAGGGGGCATGAAAAACTGTTTTTT	CASSQADRGHEKLFF
TRBD2	.	TRBJ2-1	TRBV19	TGTGCCAGTAGTACCGGGACTAGCGGGCACAATGAGCAGTTCTTC	CASSTGTSGHNEQFF
.	.	TRBJ2-7	TRBV7-8	TGTGCCAGCAGCTTTTTTTCATCAACTACCCTCTATCACGAGCAGTACTTC	CASSFFSSTTLYHEQYF
TRBD1	few	TRBJ2-3	TRBV28	TGTGCCAGCAGTAACGACAGGGGGTCAGTGGGCACAGATACGCAGTATTTT	CASSNDRGSVGTDTQYF
TRBD2	few	TRBJ2-7	TRBV28	TGTGCCAGCAGAAGGGCGCTGGGAGGGGAGCAGTACTTC	CASRRALGGEQYF
.	.	TRBJ1-2	TRBV4-2	TGTGCCAGCAGCCAAGACCGCCGATCTCCGCTATATGGCTACACCTTC	CASSQDRRSPLYGYTF
.	few	TRBJ1-1	TRBV4-1	TGCGCCAGCAGCCAGGAAGCGGGGATTCAAGCTTTCTTT	CASSQEAGIQAFF
TRBD1	.	TRBJ2-7	TRBV11-2	TGTGCCAGCAGCTTAATACGGGACAGGGAGAACGAGCAGTACTTC	CASSLIRDRENEQYF
.	few	TRBJ1-5	TRBV6-1	TGTGCCAGCAGTGAATTCAGGGCTGTTGATAGCAATCAGCCCCAGCATTTT	CASSEFRAVDSNQPQHF